This T cell receptor (beta chain) was sequenced in a study of vaccination and CD4 T cells after COVID-19. About the study: Overlapping SARS-CoV-2, HCoV-NL63, HCoV-OC43 and HCoV-229E spike peptides stimulated the cells.

This sample's treatment: roughly 10-day PBMC culture with coronavirus spike peptide pools or control peptides (ViraFEST assay). ViraFEST sequenced TCRs after peptide-pool expansion of antigen-specific T cells. This clonotype came up a few times. Its antigen remains unknown. At the Johns Hopkins FTIC core, DNA taken from cultured CD4+ T cells was sequenced by way of the Oncomine TCR Beta short-read assay. TCRdb used MiXCR to reprocess the PCR reads, holding one entry per CDR3 protein. Of 13,000 to 15,000 distinct CDR3 sequences in the sample, around 60% were seen once. The sequencing input was CD4+ T cells from blood, cultured in vitro. The sequence came from a human donor who had recovered from COVID-19.

The CDR3 loop reads CASSLWRQGARPAFF. CDR3 DNA sequence: TGTGCCAGCAGTTTATGGAGACAGGGGGCGAGGCCGGCTTTCTTT. V gene TRBV28 combines with J gene TRBJ1-1, with 10 bases matching TRBD1. This CDR3 region has 15 residues. Trimming cost V 0 bases and J 11 bases; bases outside gene matches: 9. From germline, CDR1 is MDHEN and CDR2 SYDVKM.